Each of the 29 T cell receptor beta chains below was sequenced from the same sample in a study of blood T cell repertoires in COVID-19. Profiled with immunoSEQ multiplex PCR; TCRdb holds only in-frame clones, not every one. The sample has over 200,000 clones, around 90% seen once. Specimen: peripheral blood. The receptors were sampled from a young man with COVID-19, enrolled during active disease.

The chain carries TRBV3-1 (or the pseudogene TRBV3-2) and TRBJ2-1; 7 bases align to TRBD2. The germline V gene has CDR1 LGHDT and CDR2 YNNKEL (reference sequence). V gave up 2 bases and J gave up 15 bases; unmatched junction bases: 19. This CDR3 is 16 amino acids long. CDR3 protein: CASSQHATPEAGRGFF. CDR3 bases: TGTGCCAGCAGCCAACACGCGACCCCGGAGGCGGGGAGGGGGTTCTTC.

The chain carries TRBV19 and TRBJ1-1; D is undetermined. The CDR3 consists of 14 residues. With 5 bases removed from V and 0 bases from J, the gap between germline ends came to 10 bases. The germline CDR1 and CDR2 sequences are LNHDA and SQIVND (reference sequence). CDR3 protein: CASSPAGLNTEAFF. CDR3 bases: TGTGCCAGTAGTCCCGCGGGTCTGAACACTGAAGCTTTCTTT.

The CDR3 DNA reads TGTGCCAGAAGCTCGCCACAGTCCTACGAGCAGTACTTC. It codes for CARSSPQSYEQYF. The chain combines TRBV7-5 with TRBJ2-7; TRBD1 reflects the table's D call only, with no check against the DNA. TRBV7-5 is listed as a pseudogene. The CDR3 runs to 13 residues.

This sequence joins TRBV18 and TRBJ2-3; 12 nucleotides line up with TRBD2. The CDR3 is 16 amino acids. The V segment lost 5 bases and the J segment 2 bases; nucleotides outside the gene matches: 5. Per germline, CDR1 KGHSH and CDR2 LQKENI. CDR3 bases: TGTGCCAGCTCATCTTGGACTAGCGGGGACACAGATACGCAGTATTTT. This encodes CASSSWTSGDTDTQYF.

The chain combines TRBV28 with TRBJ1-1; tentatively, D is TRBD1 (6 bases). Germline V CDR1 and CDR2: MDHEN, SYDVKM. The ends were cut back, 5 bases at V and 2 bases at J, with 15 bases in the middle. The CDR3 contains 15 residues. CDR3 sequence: CASSVPGTLNTEAFF. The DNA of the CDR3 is TGTGCCAGCAGTGTACCCGGGACACTAAACACTGAAGCTTTCTTT.

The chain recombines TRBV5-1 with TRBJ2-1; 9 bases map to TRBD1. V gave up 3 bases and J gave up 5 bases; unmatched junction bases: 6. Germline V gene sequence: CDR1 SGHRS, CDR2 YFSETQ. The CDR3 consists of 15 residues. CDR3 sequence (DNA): TGCGCCAGCAGCTCGGGACAGGGTAGCAACAATGAGCAGTTCTTC. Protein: CASSSGQGSNNEQFF.

CDR3 sequence reads: CASSQVGGNTEAFF. CDR3 DNA sequence: TGTGCCAGCAGCCAGGTGGGGGGGAACACTGAAGCTTTCTTT. This chain links TRBV4-2 with TRBJ1-1, with a tentative D call TRBD1 (5 bases). Trimming shortened V by 3 bases and J by 1 base, and 9 bases separated the two germline ends. This CDR3 is built from 14 residues. From germline, CDR1 is LGHNA and CDR2 YNFKEQ.

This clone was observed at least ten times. The CDR3 region has the DNA TGTGCCAGCAGTCGACAGGGGGGGAATGAAAAACTGTTTTTT. It is translated as CASSRQGGNEKLFF. This sequence joins TRBV7-2 and TRBJ1-4; 9 bases match TRBD1. Germline CDR1 SGHTA, CDR2 FQGNSA. CDR3 length equals 14 residues. The ends lost 6 bases at V and 5 bases at J; junction bases unmatched: 4.

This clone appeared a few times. The CDR3 here is CASGLGTGGRETQYF. In DNA, the CDR3 is TGTGCTAGTGGTTTGGGGACAGGGGGCCGGGAGACCCAGTACTTC. The chain uses TRBV12-5 and TRBJ2-5, with 11 bases fitting TRBD1. Germline assignment: CDR1 LGHNT and CDR2 FRNRAP. The CDR3 totals 15 residues. Unmatched junction bases numbered 3, after V lost 1 base and J lost 5 bases.

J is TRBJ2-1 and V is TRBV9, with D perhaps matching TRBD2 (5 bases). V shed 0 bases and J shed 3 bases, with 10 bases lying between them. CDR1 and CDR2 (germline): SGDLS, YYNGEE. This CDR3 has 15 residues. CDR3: CASSVGSSVYNEQFF. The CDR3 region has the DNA TGTGCCAGCAGCGTAGGGAGTAGCGTCTACAATGAGCAGTTCTTC. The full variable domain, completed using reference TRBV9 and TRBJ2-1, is DSGVTQTPKHLITATGQRVTLRCSPRSGDLSVYWYQQSLDQGLQFLIQYYNGEERAKGNILERFSAQQFPDLHSELNLSSLELGDSALYFCASSVGSSVYNEQFFGPGTRLTVL.

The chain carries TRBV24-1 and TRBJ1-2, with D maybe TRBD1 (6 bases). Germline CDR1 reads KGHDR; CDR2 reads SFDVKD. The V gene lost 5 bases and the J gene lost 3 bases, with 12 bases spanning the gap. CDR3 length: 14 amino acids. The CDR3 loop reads CATSAGGSDYGYTF. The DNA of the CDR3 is TGTGCCACCAGTGCTGGGGGCAGCGACTATGGCTACACCTTC.

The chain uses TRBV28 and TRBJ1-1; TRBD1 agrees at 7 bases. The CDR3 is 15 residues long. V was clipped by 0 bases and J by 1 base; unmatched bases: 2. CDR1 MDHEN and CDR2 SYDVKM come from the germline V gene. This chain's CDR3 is CASSLWGTENTEAFF. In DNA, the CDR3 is TGTGCCAGCAGTTTATGGGGGACAGAGAACACTGAAGCTTTCTTT.

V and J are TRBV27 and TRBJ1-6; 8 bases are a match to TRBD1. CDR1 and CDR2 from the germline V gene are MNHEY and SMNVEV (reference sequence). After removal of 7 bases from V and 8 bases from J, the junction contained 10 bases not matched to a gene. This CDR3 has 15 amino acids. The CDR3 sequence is CASTKLTGVDSPLHF. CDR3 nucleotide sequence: TGTGCCAGCACTAAACTGACAGGGGTTGATTCACCCCTCCACTTT.

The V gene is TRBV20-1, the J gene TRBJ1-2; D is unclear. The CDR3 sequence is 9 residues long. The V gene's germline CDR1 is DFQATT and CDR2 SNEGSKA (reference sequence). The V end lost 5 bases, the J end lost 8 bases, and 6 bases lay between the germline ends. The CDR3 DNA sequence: TGCAGTGCTTTGAGGGGCTACACCTTC. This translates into CSALRGYTF.

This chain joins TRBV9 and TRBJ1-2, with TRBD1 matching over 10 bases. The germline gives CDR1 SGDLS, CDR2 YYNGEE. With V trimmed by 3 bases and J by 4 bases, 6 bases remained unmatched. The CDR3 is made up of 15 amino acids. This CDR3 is CASSGPTGGAYGYTF. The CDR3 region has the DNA TGTGCCAGCAGCGGGCCGACAGGGGGCGCCTATGGCTACACCTTC.

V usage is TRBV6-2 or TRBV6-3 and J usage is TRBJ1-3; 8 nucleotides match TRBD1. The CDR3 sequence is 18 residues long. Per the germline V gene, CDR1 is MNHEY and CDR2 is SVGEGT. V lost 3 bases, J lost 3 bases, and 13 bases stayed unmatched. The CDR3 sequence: CASSYWTSGGGRGNTIYF. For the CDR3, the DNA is TGTGCCAGCAGTTATTGGACCTCAGGGGGCGGACGTGGAAACACCATATATTTT.

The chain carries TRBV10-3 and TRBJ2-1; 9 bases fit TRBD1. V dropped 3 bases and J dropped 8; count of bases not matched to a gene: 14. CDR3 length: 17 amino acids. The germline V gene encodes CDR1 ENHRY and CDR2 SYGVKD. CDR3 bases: TGTGCCATCAGTGATGTCCCGGAGAGCGGGGACAGGGATGAGCAGTTCTTC. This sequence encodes CAISDVPESGDRDEQFF.

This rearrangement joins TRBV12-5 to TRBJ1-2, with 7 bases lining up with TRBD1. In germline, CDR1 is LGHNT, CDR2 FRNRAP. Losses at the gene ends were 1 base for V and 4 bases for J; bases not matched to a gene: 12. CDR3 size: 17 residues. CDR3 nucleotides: TGTGCTAGTGGTTTGGGAATTTCGACAGGGCCCAGCTATGGCTACACCTTC. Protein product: CASGLGISTGPSYGYTF.

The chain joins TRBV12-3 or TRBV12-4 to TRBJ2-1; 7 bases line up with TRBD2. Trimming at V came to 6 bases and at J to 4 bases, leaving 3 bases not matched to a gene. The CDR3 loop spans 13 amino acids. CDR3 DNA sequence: TGTGCCAGCAGCGGGGGGTCGTACAATGAGCAGTTCTTC. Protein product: CASSGGSYNEQFF.

DNA of the CDR3: TGTGCCAGCAGCTTAGAGGGGATGGATTCACCCCTCCACTTT. Translating gives CASSLEGMDSPLHF. This rearrangement joins TRBV7-9 to TRBJ1-6; D is perhaps TRBD1 (5 bases). V shed 1 base and J shed 8 bases, with 9 bases lying between them. CDR3 size: 14 residues. The germline V gene encodes CDR1 SEHNR and CDR2 FQNEAQ (reference sequence).

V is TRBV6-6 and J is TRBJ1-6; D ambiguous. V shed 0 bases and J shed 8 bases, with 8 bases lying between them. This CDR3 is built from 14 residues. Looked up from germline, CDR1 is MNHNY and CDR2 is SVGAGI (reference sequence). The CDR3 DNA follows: TGTGCCAGCAGTTACTCGCTGGGAGATTCACCCCTCCACTTT. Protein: CASSYSLGDSPLHF.

Written as DNA, the CDR3 is TGTGCCAGCAGCTTATCGGGACTAGTGGAGACCCAGTACTTC. Amino acids: CASSLSGLVETQYF. The rearrangement joins TRBV11-3 to TRBJ2-5; 8 nucleotides match TRBD2. With V trimmed by 2 bases and J by 5 bases, 4 bases remained unmatched. This CDR3 region has 14 residues. Germline values: CDR1 SGHNT, CDR2 YENEEA.

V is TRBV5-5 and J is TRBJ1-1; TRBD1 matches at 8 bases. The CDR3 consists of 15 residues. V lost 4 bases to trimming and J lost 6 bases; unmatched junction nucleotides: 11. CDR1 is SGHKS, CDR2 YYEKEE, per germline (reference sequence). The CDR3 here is CASSRTIQGAPEAFF. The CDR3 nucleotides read TGTGCCAGCAGCCGTACTATTCAGGGGGCACCTGAAGCTTTCTTT.

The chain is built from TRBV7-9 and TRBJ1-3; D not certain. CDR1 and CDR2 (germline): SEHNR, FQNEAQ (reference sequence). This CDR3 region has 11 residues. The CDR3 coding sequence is TGTGGACGGAGCTCTGGAAACACCATATATTTT. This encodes CGRSSGNTIYF.

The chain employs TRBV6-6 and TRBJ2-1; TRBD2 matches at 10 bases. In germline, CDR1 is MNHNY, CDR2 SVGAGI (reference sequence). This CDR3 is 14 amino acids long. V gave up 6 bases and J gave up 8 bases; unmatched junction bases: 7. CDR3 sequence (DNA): TGTGCCAGCAGGCCCCCCGGGACTAGCGATGAGCAGTTCTTC. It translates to CASRPPGTSDEQFF.

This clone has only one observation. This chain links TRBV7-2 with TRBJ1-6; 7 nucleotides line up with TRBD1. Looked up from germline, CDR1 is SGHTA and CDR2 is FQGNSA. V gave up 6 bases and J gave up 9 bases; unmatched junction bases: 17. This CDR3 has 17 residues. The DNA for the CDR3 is TGTGCCAGCAGTCGACAGGGTCAGGGGGTAAATAGTTCACCCCTCCACTTT. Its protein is CASSRQGQGVNSSPLHF.

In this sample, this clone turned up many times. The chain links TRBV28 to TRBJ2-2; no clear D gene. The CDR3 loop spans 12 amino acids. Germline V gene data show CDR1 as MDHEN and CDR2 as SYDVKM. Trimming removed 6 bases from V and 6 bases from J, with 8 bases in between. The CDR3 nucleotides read TGTGCCAGCAGATTTCGGGCCGGGGAGCTGTTTTTT. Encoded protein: CASRFRAGELFF.

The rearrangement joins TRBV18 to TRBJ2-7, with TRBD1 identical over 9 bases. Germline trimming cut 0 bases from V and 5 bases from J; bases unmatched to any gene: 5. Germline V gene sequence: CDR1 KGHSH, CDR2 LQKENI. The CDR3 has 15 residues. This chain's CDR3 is CASSPPGQGTHEQYF. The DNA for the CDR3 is TGTGCCAGCTCACCACCGGGACAGGGCACCCACGAGCAGTACTTC.

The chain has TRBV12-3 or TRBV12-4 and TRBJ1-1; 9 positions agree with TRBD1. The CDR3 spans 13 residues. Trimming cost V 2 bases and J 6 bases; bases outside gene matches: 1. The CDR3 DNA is TGTGCCAGCAGTTTAAGACAGGGGGCTGAAGCTTTCTTT. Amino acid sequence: CASSLRQGAEAFF.